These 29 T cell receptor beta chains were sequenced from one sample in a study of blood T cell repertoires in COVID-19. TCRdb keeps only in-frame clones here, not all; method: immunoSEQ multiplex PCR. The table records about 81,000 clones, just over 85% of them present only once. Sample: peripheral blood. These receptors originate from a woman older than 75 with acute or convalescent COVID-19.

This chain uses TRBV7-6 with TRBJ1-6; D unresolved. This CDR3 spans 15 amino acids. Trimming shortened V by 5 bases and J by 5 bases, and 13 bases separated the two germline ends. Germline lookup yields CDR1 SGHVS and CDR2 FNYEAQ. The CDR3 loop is CASSAIGGNNSPLHF. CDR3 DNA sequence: TGTGCCAGCAGCGCTATAGGAGGGAATAATTCACCCCTCCACTTT.

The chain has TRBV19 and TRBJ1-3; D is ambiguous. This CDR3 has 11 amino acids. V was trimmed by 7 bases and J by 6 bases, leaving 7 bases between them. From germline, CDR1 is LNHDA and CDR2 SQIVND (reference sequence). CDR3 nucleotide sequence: TGTGCCAGTACCCGAGAAAACACCATATATTTT. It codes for CASTRENTIYF.

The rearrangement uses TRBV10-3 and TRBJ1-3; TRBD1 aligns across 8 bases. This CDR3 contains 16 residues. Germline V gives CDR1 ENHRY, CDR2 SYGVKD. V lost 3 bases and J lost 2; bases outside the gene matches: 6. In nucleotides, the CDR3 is TGTGCCATCAGTGATTCTCGGACAGGGACTGGAAACACCATATATTTT. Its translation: CAISDSRTGTGNTIYF.

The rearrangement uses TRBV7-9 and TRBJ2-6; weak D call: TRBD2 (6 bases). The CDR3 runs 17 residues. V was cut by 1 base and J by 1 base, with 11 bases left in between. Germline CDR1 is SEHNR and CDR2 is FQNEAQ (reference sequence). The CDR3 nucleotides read TGTGCCAGCAGCTTAGGCCCAGGGAGGTCTGGGGCCAACGTCCTGACTTTC. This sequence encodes CASSLGPGRSGANVLTF.

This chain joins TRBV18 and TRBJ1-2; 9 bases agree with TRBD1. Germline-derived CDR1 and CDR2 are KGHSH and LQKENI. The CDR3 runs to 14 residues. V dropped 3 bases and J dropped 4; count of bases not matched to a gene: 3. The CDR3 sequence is CASSPTGGVYGYTF. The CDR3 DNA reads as TGTGCCAGCTCACCGACAGGGGGGGTCTATGGCTACACCTTC.

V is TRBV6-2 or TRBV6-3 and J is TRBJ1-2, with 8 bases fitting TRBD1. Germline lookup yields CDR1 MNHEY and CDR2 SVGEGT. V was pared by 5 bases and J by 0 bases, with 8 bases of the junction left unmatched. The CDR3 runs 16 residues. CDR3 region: CASSRRTGSSNYGYTF. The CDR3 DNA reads TGTGCCAGCAGTCGACGGACAGGGAGCTCTAACTATGGCTACACCTTC.

CDR3 sequence: CASSLSEGAYEQYF. Written as DNA, the CDR3 is TGTGCCAGCAGCTTATCAGAGGGGGCCTACGAGCAGTACTTC. The chain links TRBV7-2 to TRBJ2-7, with a weak D call TRBD1 (6 bases). With 2 bases removed from V and 2 bases from J, the gap between germline ends came to 10 bases. Germline V gene sequence: CDR1 SGHTA, CDR2 FQGNSA. CDR3 size: 14 residues.

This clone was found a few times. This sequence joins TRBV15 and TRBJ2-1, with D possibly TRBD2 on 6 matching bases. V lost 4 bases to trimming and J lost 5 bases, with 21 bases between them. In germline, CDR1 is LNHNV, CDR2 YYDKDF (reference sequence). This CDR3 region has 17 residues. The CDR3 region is CATSTPRGTGNHNEQFF. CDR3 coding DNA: TGTGCCACCAGCACTCCGCGGGGTACGGGGAACCACAATGAGCAGTTCTTC.

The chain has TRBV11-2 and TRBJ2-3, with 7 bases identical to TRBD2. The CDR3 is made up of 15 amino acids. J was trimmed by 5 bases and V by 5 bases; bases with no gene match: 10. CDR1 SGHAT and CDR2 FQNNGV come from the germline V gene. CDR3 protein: CASSRQGGGGDTQYF. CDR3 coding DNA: TGTGCCAGCAGCCGTCAAGGCGGGGGTGGAGATACGCAGTATTTT. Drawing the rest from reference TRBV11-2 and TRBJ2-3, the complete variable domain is EAGVAQSPRYKIIEKRQSVAFWCNPISGHATLYWYQQILGQGPKLLIQFQNNGVVDDSQLPKDRFSAERLKGVDSTLKIQPAKLEDSAVYLCASSRQGGGGDTQYFGPGTRLTVL.

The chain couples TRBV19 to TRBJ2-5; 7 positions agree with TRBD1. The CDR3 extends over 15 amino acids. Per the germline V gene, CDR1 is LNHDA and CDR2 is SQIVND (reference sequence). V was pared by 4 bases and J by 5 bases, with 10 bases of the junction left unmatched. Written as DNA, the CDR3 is TGTGCCAGTAGTAAGCCGGGTCCCAGGGGGGAGACCCAGTACTTC. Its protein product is CASSKPGPRGETQYF.

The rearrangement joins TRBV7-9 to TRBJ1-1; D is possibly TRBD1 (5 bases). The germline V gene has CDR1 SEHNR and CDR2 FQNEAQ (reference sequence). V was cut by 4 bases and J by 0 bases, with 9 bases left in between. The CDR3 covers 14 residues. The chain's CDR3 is CASSSGLLNTEAFF. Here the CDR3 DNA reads TGTGCCAGCAGCTCGGGACTGTTGAACACTGAAGCTTTCTTT.

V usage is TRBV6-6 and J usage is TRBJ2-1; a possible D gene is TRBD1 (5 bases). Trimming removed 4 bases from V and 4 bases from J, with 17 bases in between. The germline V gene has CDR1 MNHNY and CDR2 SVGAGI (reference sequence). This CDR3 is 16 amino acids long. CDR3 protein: CASSSHDQGAYNEQFF. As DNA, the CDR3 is TGTGCCAGCAGTTCCCACGACCAGGGTGCGTACAATGAGCAGTTCTTC.

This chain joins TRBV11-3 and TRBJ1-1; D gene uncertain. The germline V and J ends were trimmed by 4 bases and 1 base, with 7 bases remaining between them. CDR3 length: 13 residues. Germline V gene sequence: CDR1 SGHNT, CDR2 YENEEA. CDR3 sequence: CASSSEANTEAFF. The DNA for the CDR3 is TGTGCCAGCAGCTCTGAGGCGAACACTGAAGCTTTCTTT.

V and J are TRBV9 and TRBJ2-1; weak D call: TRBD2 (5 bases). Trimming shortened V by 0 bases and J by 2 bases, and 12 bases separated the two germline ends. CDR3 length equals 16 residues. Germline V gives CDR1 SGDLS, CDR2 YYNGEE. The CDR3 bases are TGTGCCAGCAGCGTAGACCCGGGAACCCCCTACAATGAGCAGTTCTTC. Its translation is CASSVDPGTPYNEQFF.

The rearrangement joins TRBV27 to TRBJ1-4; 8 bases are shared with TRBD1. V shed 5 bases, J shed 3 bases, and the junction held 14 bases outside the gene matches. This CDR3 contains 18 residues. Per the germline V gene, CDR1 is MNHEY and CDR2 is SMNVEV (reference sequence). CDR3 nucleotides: TGTGCCAGCAGTAAGCGGACAGGGACCTTGAGTGCTAATGAAAAACTGTTTTTT. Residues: CASSKRTGTLSANEKLFF.

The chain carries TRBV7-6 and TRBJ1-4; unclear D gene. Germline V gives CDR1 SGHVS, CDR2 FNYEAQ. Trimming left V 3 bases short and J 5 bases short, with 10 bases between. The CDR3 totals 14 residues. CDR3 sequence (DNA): TGTGCCAGCAGCTTGGACGGAGGAAATGAAAAACTGTTTTTT. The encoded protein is CASSLDGGNEKLFF.

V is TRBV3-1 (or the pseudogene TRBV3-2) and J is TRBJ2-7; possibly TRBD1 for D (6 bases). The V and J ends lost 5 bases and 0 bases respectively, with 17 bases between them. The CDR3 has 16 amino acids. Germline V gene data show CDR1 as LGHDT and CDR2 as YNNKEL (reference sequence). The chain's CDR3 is CASSYATDRNSYEQYF. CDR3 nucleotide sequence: TGTGCCAGCAGCTATGCGACAGACAGGAACTCCTACGAGCAGTACTTC.

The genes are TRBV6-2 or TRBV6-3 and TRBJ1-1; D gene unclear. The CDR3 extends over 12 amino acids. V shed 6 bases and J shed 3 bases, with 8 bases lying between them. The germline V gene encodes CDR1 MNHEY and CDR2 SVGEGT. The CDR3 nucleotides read TGTGCCAGCAGCCTTCAGTACACTGAAGCTTTCTTT. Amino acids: CASSLQYTEAFF.

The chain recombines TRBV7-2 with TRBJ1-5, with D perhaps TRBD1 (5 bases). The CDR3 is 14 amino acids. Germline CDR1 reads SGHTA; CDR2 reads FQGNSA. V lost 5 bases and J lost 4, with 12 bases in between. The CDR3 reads CASSPRVGNQPQHF. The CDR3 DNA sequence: TGTGCCAGCAGCCCCAGGGTTGGTAATCAGCCCCAGCATTTT.

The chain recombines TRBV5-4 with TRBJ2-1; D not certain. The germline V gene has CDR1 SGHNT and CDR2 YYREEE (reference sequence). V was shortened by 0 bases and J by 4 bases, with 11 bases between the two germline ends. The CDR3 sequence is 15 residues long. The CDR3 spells CASSLVSRNYNEQFF. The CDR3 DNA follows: TGTGCCAGCAGCTTGGTCTCTAGAAATTACAATGAGCAGTTCTTC.

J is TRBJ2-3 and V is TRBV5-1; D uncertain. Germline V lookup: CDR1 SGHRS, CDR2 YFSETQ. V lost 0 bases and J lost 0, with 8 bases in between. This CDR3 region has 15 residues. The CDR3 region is CASSLAAASTDTQYF. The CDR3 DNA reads TGCGCCAGCAGCTTGGCGGCGGCTAGCACAGATACGCAGTATTTT.

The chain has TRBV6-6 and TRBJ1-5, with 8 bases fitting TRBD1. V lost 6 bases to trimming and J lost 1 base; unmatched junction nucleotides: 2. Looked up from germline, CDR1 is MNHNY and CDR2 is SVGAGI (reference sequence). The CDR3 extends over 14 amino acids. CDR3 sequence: CASRQGASNQPQHF. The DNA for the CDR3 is TGTGCCAGCAGGCAGGGGGCGAGCAATCAGCCCCAGCATTTT.

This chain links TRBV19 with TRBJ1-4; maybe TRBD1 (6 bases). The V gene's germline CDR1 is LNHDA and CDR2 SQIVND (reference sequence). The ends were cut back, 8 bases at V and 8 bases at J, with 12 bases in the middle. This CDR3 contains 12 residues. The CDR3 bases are TGTGCCAGTTCAGGGGAACCCGAAAAACTGTTTTTT. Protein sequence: CASSGEPEKLFF. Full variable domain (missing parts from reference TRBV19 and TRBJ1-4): DGGITQSPKYLFRKEGQNVTLSCEQNLNHDAMYWYRQDPGQGLRLIYYSQIVNDFQKGDIAEGYSVSREKKESFPLTVTSAQKNPTAFYLCASSGEPEKLFFGSGTQLSVL.

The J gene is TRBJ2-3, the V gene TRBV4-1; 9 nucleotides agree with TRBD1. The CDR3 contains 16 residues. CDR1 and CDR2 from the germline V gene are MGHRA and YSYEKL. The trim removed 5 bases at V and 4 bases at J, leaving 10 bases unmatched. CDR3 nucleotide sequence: TGCGCCAGCAGCGAACAGGGGGCGCGTATGTCAGATACGCAGTATTTT. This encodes CASSEQGARMSDTQYF.

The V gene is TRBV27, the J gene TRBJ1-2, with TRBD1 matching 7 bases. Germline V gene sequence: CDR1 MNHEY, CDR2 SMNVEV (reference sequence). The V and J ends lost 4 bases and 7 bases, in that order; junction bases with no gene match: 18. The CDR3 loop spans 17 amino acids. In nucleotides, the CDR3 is TGTGCCAGCAGTTCCTCCTCGGGACAGAGTTCTCATTTTGGCTACACCTTC. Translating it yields CASSSSSGQSSHFGYTF.

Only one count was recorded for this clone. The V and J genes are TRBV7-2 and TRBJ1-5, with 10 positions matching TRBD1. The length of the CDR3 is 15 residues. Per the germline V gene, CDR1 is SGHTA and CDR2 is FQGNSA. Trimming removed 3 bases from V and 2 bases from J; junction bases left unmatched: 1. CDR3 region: CASSLDRGGNQPQHF. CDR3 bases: TGTGCCAGCAGCTTGGACAGGGGGGGCAATCAGCCCCAGCATTTT.

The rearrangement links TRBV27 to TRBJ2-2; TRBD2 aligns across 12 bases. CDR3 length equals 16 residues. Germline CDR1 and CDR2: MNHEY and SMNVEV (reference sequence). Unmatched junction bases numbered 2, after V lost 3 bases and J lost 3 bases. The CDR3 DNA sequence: TGTGCCAGCAGTTTGACTAGCGGGGGATACACCGGGGAGCTGTTTTTT. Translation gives CASSLTSGGYTGELFF.

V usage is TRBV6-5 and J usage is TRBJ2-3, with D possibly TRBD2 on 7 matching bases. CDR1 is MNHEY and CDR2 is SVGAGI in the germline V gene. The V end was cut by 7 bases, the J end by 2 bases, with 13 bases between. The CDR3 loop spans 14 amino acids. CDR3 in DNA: TGTGCCAGCACCAGGGGAGGGGTCACAGATACGCAGTATTTT. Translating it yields CASTRGGVTDTQYF.

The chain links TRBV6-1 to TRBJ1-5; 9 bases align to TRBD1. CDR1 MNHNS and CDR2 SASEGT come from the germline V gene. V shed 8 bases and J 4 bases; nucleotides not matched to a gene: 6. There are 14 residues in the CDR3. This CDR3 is CASLTGGLNQPQHF. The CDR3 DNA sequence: TGTGCCAGCCTAACAGGGGGCCTAAATCAGCCCCAGCATTTT.